The 29 T cell receptor beta chains given below trace back to one sample, sequenced in a study of sequential checkpoint blockade in melanoma. This table comes from immunoSEQ multiplex PCR, and its TCRdb copy is limited to in-frame clones, with some not included. Counted here are roughly 30,000 clones, 83% occurring once; the ten biggest clones make up roughly a sixth. Treatment in this sample: randomized to nivolumab then ipilimumab (arm A) or the reverse (arm B). Specimen: CD8+ T cells sorted from blood (inferred from file names), collected from a patient given nivolumab and ipilimumab in sequence. The source is a human donor with melanoma.

The chain employs TRBV6-5 and TRBJ2-1; a weak D match, TRBD2 (6 bases). CDR3 length: 13 amino acids. Germline-derived CDR1 and CDR2 are MNHEY and SVGAGI. V gave up 0 bases and J gave up 8 bases, with 8 bases separating them. CDR3 sequence: CASSYSGGYEQFF. CDR3 bases: TGTGCCAGCAGTTACTCGGGAGGATATGAGCAGTTCTTC.

CDR3 region: CASGPKGVNTEAFF. In nucleotides, the CDR3 is TGTGCCAGCGGACCCAAGGGGGTAAACACTGAAGCTTTCTTT. The chain joins TRBV9 to TRBJ1-1; D is perhaps TRBD1 (6 bases). Germline-derived CDR1 and CDR2 are SGDLS and YYNGEE. V was pared by 7 bases and J by 2 bases, with 15 bases between. The CDR3 length is 14 residues.

This chain uses TRBV2 with TRBJ2-1; 9 bases are shared with TRBD1. This CDR3 is built from 12 residues. With 10 bases clipped from V and 6 bases from J, the junction kept 4 bases outside the gene matches. The V gene's germline CDR1 is SNHLY and CDR2 FYNNEI. CDR3 sequence: CAIMTGGNEQFF. The CDR3 nucleotides are TGTGCCATTATGACAGGGGGCAATGAGCAGTTCTTC.

In DNA form, the CDR3 reads TGTGCCAGCAAGAGACTAGCGGGGTCCACCGGGGAGCTGTTTTTT. It specifies CASKRLAGSTGELFF. V gene TRBV6-4 combines with J gene TRBJ2-2; 11 nucleotides align to TRBD2. Germline V gene sequence: CDR1 MRHNA, CDR2 SNTAGT. The V segment lost 7 bases and the J segment 4 bases; nucleotides outside the gene matches: 5. This CDR3 region has 15 residues.

This chain joins TRBV6-1 and TRBJ2-1; no reliable D call. Germline CDR1 MNHNS, CDR2 SASEGT. The V and J ends lost 7 bases and 8 bases respectively, with 12 bases between them. The CDR3 loop spans 12 amino acids. The CDR3 DNA sequence: TGTGCCAGCACAAAGACTTGGGATGAGCAGTTCTTC. Encoded protein: CASTKTWDEQFF.

The genes are TRBV9 and TRBJ2-1; D gene ambiguous. Germline V gene sequence: CDR1 SGDLS, CDR2 YYNGEE. Trimming stripped 4 bases from V and 5 bases from J, with 7 bases between. The CDR3 has 12 amino acids. Written as DNA, the CDR3 is TGTGCCAGCAGCCTTTCAGACAATGAGCAGTTCTTC. Protein product: CASSLSDNEQFF.

The V call is TRBV5-4, the J call TRBJ2-7, with 9 bases lining up with TRBD2. V was clipped by 3 bases and J by 2 bases; unmatched bases: 3. CDR3 length: 14 residues. Germline V gene lookup returns CDR1 SGHNT and CDR2 YYREEE (reference sequence). The CDR3, as DNA: TGTGCCAGCAGCTCGGGACTAGCCCCCTACGAGCAGTACTTC. This sequence encodes CASSSGLAPYEQYF.

V is TRBV7-7 and J is TRBJ2-1, with TRBD1 as a possible D gene (5 bases). V dropped 1 base and J dropped 8 bases, with 15 bases sitting between them. The CDR3 is made up of 15 amino acids. Per the germline V gene, CDR1 is SSHAT and CDR2 is FNYEAQ (reference sequence). This CDR3 is CASSLGVRAMDEQFF. For the CDR3, the DNA is TGTGCCAGCAGCTTAGGGGTCAGGGCCATGGATGAGCAGTTCTTC.

The rearrangement links TRBV9 to TRBJ1-6; D gene ambiguous. Germline CDR1 SGDLS, CDR2 YYNGEE. V dropped 3 bases and J dropped 8 bases, with 15 bases sitting between them. The CDR3 is 15 amino acids. The CDR3 reads CASSGRESLHSPLHF. CDR3 bases: TGTGCCAGCAGCGGTCGAGAGAGCCTCCATTCACCCCTCCACTTT.

The genes are TRBV2 and TRBJ2-7; 7 bases line up with TRBD1. V dropped 6 bases and J dropped 3; count of bases not matched to a gene: 8. This CDR3 contains 14 residues. Germline loops: CDR1 SNHLY, CDR2 FYNNEI. CDR3 in amino acids: CASSEGQSYYEQYF. The CDR3 DNA reads as TGTGCCAGCAGCGAGGGACAGTCATACTACGAGCAGTACTTC.

There are a few counts of this clone. In DNA, the CDR3 is TGCGCCAGCAGCCAAGACCTAGTGGGCACAGGGGAAGGCTACACCTTC. Amino acids: CASSQDLVGTGEGYTF. The chain is built from TRBV23-1 and TRBJ1-2; TRBD1 aligns across 7 bases. TRBV23-1 is annotated as an ORF whose role is uncertain. V gave up 6 bases and J gave up 8 bases; unmatched junction bases: 18. The CDR3 is 16 residues long.

The J gene is TRBJ1-1, the V gene TRBV5-4; TRBD1 agrees at 7 bases. V shed 4 bases and J 7 bases; nucleotides not matched to a gene: 10. Per the germline V gene, CDR1 is SGHNT and CDR2 is YYREEE (reference sequence). The CDR3 loop spans 14 amino acids. CDR3 residues: CASSQDLGQVEAFF. CDR3 nucleotides: TGTGCCAGCAGCCAAGACCTCGGACAGGTTGAAGCTTTCTTT.

The V gene is TRBV6-1, the J gene TRBJ2-1; D is perhaps TRBD1 (5 bases). V was cut by 1 base and J by 6 bases, with 10 bases left in between. The CDR3 loop spans 14 amino acids. Germline CDR1 reads MNHNS; CDR2 reads SASEGT. CDR3 region: CASSEDRKGNEQFF. The CDR3 region has the DNA TGTGCCAGCAGTGAAGACAGGAAAGGCAATGAGCAGTTCTTC.

The rearrangement uses TRBV7-7 and TRBJ2-7, with 12 bases that match TRBD1. The germline gives CDR1 SSHAT, CDR2 FNYEAQ (reference sequence). The V and J ends lost 4 bases and 7 bases, in that order; junction bases with no gene match: 8. The CDR3 is made up of 15 amino acids. CDR3 sequence (DNA): TGTGCCAGCAGCTCGGGGGGACAGGGGGCGGGAGAGCAGTACTTC. Its protein product is CASSSGGQGAGEQYF.

J is TRBJ2-2 and V is TRBV27; TRBD1 might be the D (6 bases). This CDR3 spans 18 amino acids. The germline CDR1 and CDR2 sequences are MNHEY and SMNVEV (reference sequence). The germline V and J ends were trimmed by 5 bases and 0 bases, with 19 bases remaining between them. The CDR3: CASSPDDRPIANTGELFF. The CDR3 DNA reads as TGTGCCAGCAGTCCGGACGACAGGCCCATCGCGAACACCGGGGAGCTGTTTTTT.

The J gene is TRBJ1-1, the V gene TRBV21-1. TRBV21-1 constitutes a pseudogene. The CDR3 has 14 residues. CDR3 bases: TGTGCCAGCAGCAAGGGGGTAGGGGGGGCTGAAGCTTTCTTT. Its translation: CASSKGVGGAEAFF.

The rearrangement joins TRBV4-2 to TRBJ2-3; D gene unclear. The CDR3 loop spans 15 amino acids. CDR1 and CDR2 from the germline V gene are LGHNA and YNFKEQ. V lost 0 bases to trimming and J lost 5 bases, with 12 bases between them. The CDR3 is CASSQDPRTQDTQYF. For the CDR3, the DNA is TGTGCCAGCAGCCAAGATCCCAGAACCCAAGATACGCAGTATTTT.

The chain's CDR3 is CASSLSDTEAFF. DNA for the CDR3: TGTGCCAGCTCCCTATCGGACACTGAAGCTTTCTTT. The genes are TRBV18 and TRBJ1-1; D is undetermined. The V end lost 6 bases, the J end lost 3 bases, and 8 bases lay between the germline ends. This CDR3 comprises 12 residues. The germline V gene encodes CDR1 KGHSH and CDR2 LQKENI.

The V gene is TRBV29-1, the J gene TRBJ1-4; unclear D gene. Trimming removed 8 bases from V and 12 bases from J, with 16 bases in between. This CDR3 comprises 11 residues. Germline CDR1 is SQVTM and CDR2 is ANQGSEA. CDR3 protein: CSFGPGKELFF. CDR3 DNA: TGCAGCTTCGGCCCCGGGAAGGAACTGTTTTTT.

This rearrangement joins TRBV5-4 to TRBJ1-4; no reliable D call. V was clipped by 1 base and J by 6 bases, with 13 bases between them. Germline values: CDR1 SGHNT, CDR2 YYREEE (reference sequence). CDR3 size: 15 residues. The CDR3 loop reads CASSLSQNGYEKLFF. The CDR3 DNA sequence: TGTGCCAGCAGCTTGTCCCAGAATGGTTATGAAAAACTGTTTTTT.

The genes are TRBV5-1 and TRBJ2-7; 14 bases line up with TRBD2. V lost 4 bases to trimming and J lost 6 bases; unmatched junction nucleotides: 9. From germline, CDR1 is SGHRS and CDR2 YFSETQ. This CDR3 comprises 16 residues. The CDR3 DNA is TGCGCCAGCAGCCCCGGGACTAGCGGGAGTAAGGGCGAGCAGTACTTC. This encodes CASSPGTSGSKGEQYF.

V and J are TRBV2 and TRBJ2-3; TRBD1 agrees at 9 bases. V dropped 4 bases and J dropped 2; count of bases not matched to a gene: 7. CDR1 and CDR2 (germline): SNHLY, FYNNEI. CDR3 length: 16 residues. The DNA for the CDR3 is TGTGCCAGCAGTGTAGGGACAGGGCGACCCACAGATACGCAGTATTTT. Translation: CASSVGTGRPTDTQYF.

This chain uses TRBV4-1 with TRBJ2-7; the match to TRBD2 covers 7 bases. CDR3 length equals 15 residues. V lost 5 bases to trimming and J lost 2 bases; unmatched junction nucleotides: 9. Germline CDR1 is MGHRA and CDR2 is YSYEKL. CDR3 sequence reads: CASSYSDAGAYEQYF. CDR3 nucleotides: TGCGCCAGCAGCTACTCTGATGCGGGAGCCTACGAGCAGTACTTC.

J is TRBJ2-3 and V is TRBV29-1; 8 nucleotides match TRBD2. V gave up 3 bases and J gave up 3 bases; unmatched junction bases: 5. The CDR3 runs 14 residues. In germline, CDR1 is SQVTM, CDR2 ANQGSEA. The CDR3 DNA is TGCAGCGTTGACCCGGGGGGGGTGACAGATACGCAGTATTTT. It codes for CSVDPGGVTDTQYF.

V is TRBV7-8 and J is TRBJ2-7; D not certain. Trimming cost V 6 bases and J 3 bases, with 15 bases left between them. There are 14 residues in the CDR3. Germline CDR1 and CDR2: SGHVS and FQNEAQ. In nucleotides, the CDR3 is TGTGCCAGCAGGGTGGCCCGACGGAGCTACGAGCAGTACTTC. This translates into CASRVARRSYEQYF.

The table lists this clone with a count of one. V gene TRBV6-5 combines with J gene TRBJ1-6; 9 bases match TRBD1. V was pared by 8 bases and J by 9 bases, with 11 bases of the junction left unmatched. The CDR3 has 15 amino acids. CDR1 MNHEY and CDR2 SVGAGI come from the germline V gene. CDR3 sequence: CASGEVRTGASPLHF. DNA of the CDR3: TGTGCCAGCGGCGAGGTCCGGACAGGGGCTTCACCCCTCCACTTT.

The J gene is TRBJ2-3, the V gene TRBV9; 7 nucleotides align to TRBD2. V shed 0 bases, J shed 0 bases, and the junction held 4 bases outside the gene matches. The CDR3 is made up of 16 amino acids. Germline V CDR1 and CDR2: SGDLS, YYNGEE. Here the CDR3 DNA reads TGTGCCAGCAGCGTAGTTCCTAGCGGTAGCACAGATACGCAGTATTTT. Protein product: CASSVVPSGSTDTQYF.

The rearrangement links TRBV19 to TRBJ1-5, with D hard to call. The CDR3 runs 15 residues. Germline V gene data show CDR1 as LNHDA and CDR2 as SQIVND (reference sequence). Between the trimmed V and J ends, which lost 6 bases and 4 bases, there was a span of 16 bases. CDR3 sequence reads: CASRGVGVGNQPQHF. For the CDR3, the DNA is TGTGCCAGTAGGGGCGTGGGAGTGGGAAATCAGCCCCAGCATTTT.

This clone was seen a few times. V gene TRBV7-3 combines with J gene TRBJ2-7; TRBD2 aligns across 9 bases. V lost 2 bases and J lost 5; bases outside the gene matches: 10. CDR1 is SGHTA, CDR2 FQGTGA, per germline. This CDR3 has 16 amino acids. CDR3 in DNA: TGTGCCAGCAGCTTATGGGGCGGGAGGGCCAACGACGAGCAGTACTTC. This sequence encodes CASSLWGGRANDEQYF.